The source of this TCR beta chain is a study of T cell responses to AZD1222 COVID-19 vaccine. Findings and caveats of the study: AZD1222 recipients seropositive at baseline numbered only 6 or 7. Rises in breadth and depth of Spike-specific TCRs came after two AZD1222 doses.

This clone was detected a few times. As yet, its antigen is unknown. Clones were read by immunoSEQ multiplex PCR, and TCRdb kept only the in-frame ones, dropping some. The table has 120,000 to 150,000 clones, 85% to 95% seen once. This TCR was sampled from an adult in good health. The input for sequencing was peripheral blood, taken on day 0 of AZD1222 vaccination.

The CDR3 here is CSETTGSRYTF. In nucleotides, the CDR3 is TGCAGCGAAACTACAGGGAGTCGCTACACCTTC. This chain connects TRBV29-1 to TRBJ1-2; D might be TRBD1 (6 bases). V lost 7 bases and J 9 bases, leaving 15 bases between the germline ends. The CDR3 loop spans 11 amino acids. From germline, CDR1 is SQVTM and CDR2 ANQGSEA.